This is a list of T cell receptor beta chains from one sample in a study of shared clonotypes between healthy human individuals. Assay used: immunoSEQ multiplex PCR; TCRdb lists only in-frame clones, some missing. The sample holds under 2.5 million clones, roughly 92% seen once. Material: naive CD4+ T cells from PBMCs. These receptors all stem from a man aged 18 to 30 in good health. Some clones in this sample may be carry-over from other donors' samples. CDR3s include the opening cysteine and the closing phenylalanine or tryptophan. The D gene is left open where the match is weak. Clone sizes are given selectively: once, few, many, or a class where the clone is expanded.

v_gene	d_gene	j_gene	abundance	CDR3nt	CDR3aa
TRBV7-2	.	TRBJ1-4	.	TGTGCCAGCAGCTTCGGGGATACGAATGAAAAACTGTTTTTT	CASSFGDTNEKLFF
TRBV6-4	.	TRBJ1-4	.	TGTGCCAGCAGTGACTCGTGGGGGGATTCAGAAAAACTGTTTTTT	CASSDSWGDSEKLFF
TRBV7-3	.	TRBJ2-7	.	TGTGCCAGCAGCTTAGGACAGGAGCAGTACTTC	CASSLGQEQYF
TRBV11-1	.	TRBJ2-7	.	TGTGCCAGCAGCGGACTATCGAGCTCCTACGAGCAGTACTTC	CASSGLSSSYEQYF
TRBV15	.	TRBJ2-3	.	TGTGCCACCAGCAGCTACCAGGACAGTAAAAAGTATTTT	CATSSYQDSKKYF
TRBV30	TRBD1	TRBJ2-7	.	TGTGCCTGGAGGGGGACAGGGGGCAGGTACGAGCAGTACTTC	CAWRGTGGRYEQYF
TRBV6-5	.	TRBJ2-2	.	TGTGCCAGCACAGGACAGAACACCGGGGAGCTGTTTTTT	CASTGQNTGELFF
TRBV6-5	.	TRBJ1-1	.	TGTGCCAGCAGTCTCAGGGAGTGGATTGAAGCTTTCTTT	CASSLREWIEAFF
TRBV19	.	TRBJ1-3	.	TGTGCCAGTAGTATTGGACAGAACACCATATATTTT	CASSIGQNTIYF
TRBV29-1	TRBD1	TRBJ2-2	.	TGCAGCGGGGGACAGGGGCGGACCGGGGAGCTGTTTTTT	CSGGQGRTGELFF
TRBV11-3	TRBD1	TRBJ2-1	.	TGTGCCAGCAGCGACTCCGGGACAGGGAACATCGATGAGCAGTTCTTC	CASSDSGTGNIDEQFF
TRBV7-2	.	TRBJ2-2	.	TGTGCCAGCAGCTTAGCGCGGCCGAACACCGGGGAGCTGTTTTTT	CASSLARPNTGELFF
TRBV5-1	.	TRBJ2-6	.	TGCGCCAGCAGCTTTTTGGGAAGGGGGTCCCCCTCTGGGGCCAACGTCCTGACTTTC	CASSFLGRGSPSGANVLTF
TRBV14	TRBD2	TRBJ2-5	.	TGTGCCAGCAGCCAAATGAGCAGGCCTAGCGGTTATCAAGAGACCCAGTACTTC	CASSQMSRPSGYQETQYF
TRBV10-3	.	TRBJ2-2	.	TGTGCCACCGTGGACATCTGGAACACCGGGGAGCTGTTTTTT	CATVDIWNTGELFF
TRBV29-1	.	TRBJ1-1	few	TGCAGCGTCGTCGGGCCCGGCACTGAAGCTTTCTTT	CSVVGPGTEAFF
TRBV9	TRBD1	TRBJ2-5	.	TGTGCCAGCAGCGTCGACAGGGGGCGCGAGACCCAGTACTTC	CASSVDRGRETQYF
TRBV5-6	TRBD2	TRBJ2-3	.	TGTGCCAGCAGGAGACTAGCGGGTACCACAGATACGCAGTATTTT	CASRRLAGTTDTQYF